This T cell receptor (beta chain) was recovered during a study of T cells in Graves' hyperthyroidism and ophthalmopathy. Uncontrolled infection, other autoimmune disease, pregnancy or lactation led to exclusion. The PBMCs had their origin in roughly 9.8 ml of fresh peripheral blood. Of note for this clonotype: Its antigen remains unknown.

Regarding the study as a whole: Most thyroid clonotypes expanded above 0.001 were also detected in blood.

Trimming pared 0 bases from V and 0 bases from J, leaving 9 bases between. The germline V gene encodes CDR1 MNHEY and CDR2 SMNVEV (reference sequence). The CDR3 sequence is 16 residues long. RNA transcripts gave rise to amplified TCR beta CDR3 regions. In the first-round RT-PCR of the TCR CDR3, the HTBI primer set was used. TCRdb reprocessed the multiplex PCR reads via MiXCR and lists one record per CDR3 protein. The profile shows 600,000 to 650,000 distinct CDR3 sequences, about 20% of them singletons. The source material was blood. The origin of this receptor is a man younger than 45 with Graves' ophthalmopathy. The rearrangement links TRBV27 to TRBJ2-1; TRBD1 might be the D (5 bases). The chain's CDR3 is CASSLSTRGSYNEQFF. In DNA, the CDR3 is TGTGCCAGCAGTTTATCAACAAGGGGCTCCTACAATGAGCAGTTCTTC.